This T cell receptor (beta chain) came from a study of blood T cell repertoires in COVID-19. Study as a whole: The United States, Italy and Spain provided the acute and convalescent COVID-19 samples. PBMCs, B-cell-depleted T cells, or T cells provided the cDNA or gDNA that made up the material.

The study recruited people aged about 18 to 89 years across about two dozen US areas. Researchers sorted participants into cohorts using their self-reported clinical history. TCRdb's table, derived via immunoSEQ multiplex PCR, lists solely in-frame clones and lacks some. The sample records approximately 170,000 clones, around 83% being singletons. This CDR3 is 15 amino acids long. V was cut by 5 bases and J by 7 bases, with 17 bases left in between. CDR1 and CDR2 (germline): SNHLY, FYNNEI. The source of this sequence is a woman in her forties or fifties in a cohort exposed to, infected with or recovered from COVID-19 (not recorded which). Sequencing input: PBMCs or T cells enriched from blood (not recorded which). The V and J genes are TRBV2 and TRBJ2-2, with D possibly being TRBD2 (7 bases). CDR3 sequence (DNA): TGTGCCAGCAGTAATAGGGGCGGGGGCGGCGGGGAGCTGTTTTTT. Translation gives CASSNRGGGGGELFF.